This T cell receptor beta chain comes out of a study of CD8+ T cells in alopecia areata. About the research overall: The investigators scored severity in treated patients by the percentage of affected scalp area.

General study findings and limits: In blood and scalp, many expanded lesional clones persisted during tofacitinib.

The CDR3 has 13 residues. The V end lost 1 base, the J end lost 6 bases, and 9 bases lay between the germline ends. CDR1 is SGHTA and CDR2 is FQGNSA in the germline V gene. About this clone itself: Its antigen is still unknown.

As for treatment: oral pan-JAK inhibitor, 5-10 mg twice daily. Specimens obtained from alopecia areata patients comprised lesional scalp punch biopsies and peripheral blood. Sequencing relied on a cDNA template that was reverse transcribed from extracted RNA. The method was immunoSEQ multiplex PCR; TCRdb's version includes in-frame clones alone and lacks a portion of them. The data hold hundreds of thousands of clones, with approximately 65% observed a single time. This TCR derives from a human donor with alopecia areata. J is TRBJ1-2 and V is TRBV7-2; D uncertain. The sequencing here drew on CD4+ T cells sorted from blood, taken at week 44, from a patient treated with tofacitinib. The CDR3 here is CASSLVPGNGYTF. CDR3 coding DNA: TGTGCCAGCAGCTTAGTCCCGGGAAATGGCTACACCTTC.